Presented here are 27 T cell receptor beta chains from one specimen sequenced in a study of blood T cell repertoires in COVID-19. The protocol was immunoSEQ multiplex PCR, while the TCRdb copy is restricted to in-frame clones and leaves out a portion. The sample includes about 190,000 clones, about 87% of them seen just once. Sample: peripheral blood. The receptors come from a woman in her 70s with COVID-19, enrolled during active disease.

The rearrangement links TRBV30 to TRBJ2-3; perhaps TRBD1 as D (6 bases). This CDR3 is built from 14 residues. The V end lost 0 bases, the J end lost 3 bases, and 10 bases lay between the germline ends. The V gene's germline CDR1 is GTSNPN and CDR2 SVGIG (reference sequence). The CDR3 DNA reads as TGTGCCTGGAGTGTAAAGGGGGTAACAGATACGCAGTATTTT. Translated: CAWSVKGVTDTQYF.

The chain combines TRBV10-3 with TRBJ2-7; a possible D gene is TRBD2 (6 bases). The CDR3 totals 16 residues. The V gene's germline CDR1 is ENHRY and CDR2 SYGVKD. V was clipped by 7 bases and J by 6 bases, with 25 bases between them. CDR3 loop: CAITKEGSFLRSEQYF. CDR3 in DNA: TGTGCCATCACGAAGGAGGGAAGTTTTTTGAGGAGCGAGCAGTACTTC.

V is TRBV29-1 and J is TRBJ1-4, with TRBD1 identical over 8 bases. This CDR3 is built from 14 residues. Per the germline V gene, CDR1 is SQVTM and CDR2 is ANQGSEA. Unmatched junction bases numbered 4, after V lost 7 bases and J lost 0 bases. Written as DNA, the CDR3 is TGCAGCGCCGGACAGGGAACAACTAATGAAAAACTGTTTTTT. Its protein is CSAGQGTTNEKLFF.

CDR3 region: CASSQDLAGLTGELFF. DNA of the CDR3: TGTGCCAGCAGCCAAGATCTCGCGGGACTCACCGGGGAGCTGTTTTTT. The V gene is TRBV14, the J gene TRBJ2-2; TRBD2 might be the D (6 bases). CDR1 and CDR2 (germline): SGHDN, FVKESK. The CDR3 totals 16 residues. V lost 0 bases and J 4 bases, leaving 12 bases between the germline ends. Drawing the rest from reference TRBV14 and TRBJ2-2, the complete variable domain is EAGVTQFPSHSVIEKGQTVTLRCDPISGHDNLYWYRRVMGKEIKFLLHFVKESKQDESGMPNNRFLAERTGGTYSTLKVQPAELEDSGVYFCASSQDLAGLTGELFFGEGSRLTVL.

This chain uses TRBV5-5 with TRBJ1-4; a weak D match, TRBD1 (6 bases). The CDR3 contains 15 residues. Looked up from germline, CDR1 is SGHKS and CDR2 is YYEKEE (reference sequence). Between the trimmed V and J ends, which lost 7 bases and 7 bases, there was a span of 20 bases. The CDR3 bases are TGTGCCAGCGGGGGGGTCACAGGGACAATTGAAAAACTGTTTTTT. Its translation is CASGGVTGTIEKLFF.

V is TRBV6-2 or TRBV6-3 and J is TRBJ2-7, with TRBD2 identical over 15 bases. The ends lost 2 bases at V and 2 bases at J; junction bases unmatched: 10. The CDR3 consists of 19 residues. Germline V gene data show CDR1 as MNHEY and CDR2 as SVGEGT. CDR3 loop: CASSYPGLAGGLLTYEQYF. CDR3 bases: TGTGCCAGCAGTTACCCGGGACTAGCGGGAGGACTTCTTACCTACGAGCAGTACTTC.

This chain joins TRBV19 and TRBJ1-1; 10 bases line up with TRBD1. The germline CDR1 and CDR2 sequences are LNHDA and SQIVND (reference sequence). This CDR3 has 17 residues. The ends lost 3 bases at V and 1 base at J; junction bases unmatched: 8. The CDR3 spells CASSIRTGGVGNTEAFF. The CDR3 nucleotides are TGTGCCAGTAGTATTCGGACAGGGGGAGTGGGGAACACTGAAGCTTTCTTT.

The count of this clone is one. This sequence joins TRBV10-3 and TRBJ1-4; no clear D gene. The CDR3 is made up of 12 amino acids. Germline assignment: CDR1 ENHRY and CDR2 SYGVKD. Deletions cut 2 bases from V and 14 bases from J, with 12 bases between. In DNA, the CDR3 is TGTGCCATCAGTGAGGTACCGTACGGGCTGTTTTTT. Its protein is CAISEVPYGLFF.

CDR3 in amino acids: CASSQKRLAGAHEQYF. The CDR3 coding sequence is TGTGCCAGCAGCCAAAAACGGCTAGCGGGAGCCCACGAGCAGTACTTC. V gene TRBV14 combines with J gene TRBJ2-7, with 10 nucleotides matching TRBD2. Losses at the gene ends were 2 bases for V and 5 bases for J; bases not matched to a gene: 9. Germline lookup yields CDR1 SGHDN and CDR2 FVKESK. This CDR3 has 16 amino acids.

The genes are TRBV7-9 and TRBJ2-7, with 9 nucleotides matching TRBD2. Per germline, CDR1 SEHNR and CDR2 FQNEAQ (reference sequence). The CDR3 has 16 residues. V shed 5 bases and J 2 bases; nucleotides not matched to a gene: 10. The DNA for the CDR3 is TGTGCCAGCAGCCCCAGGGCTAGCGGGAACCCCTACGAGCAGTACTTC. It specifies CASSPRASGNPYEQYF. Based on the CDR3 plus reference TRBV7-9 and TRBJ2-7, the full variable domain is DTGVSQNPRHKITKRGQNVTFRCDPISEHNRLYWYRQTLGQGPEFLTYFQNEAQLEKSRLLSDRFSAERPKGSFSTLEIQRTEQGDSAMYLCASSPRASGNPYEQYFGPGTRLTVT.

The genes are TRBV11-2 and TRBJ2-1, with 11 bases aligning to TRBD2. The CDR3 totals 16 residues. Germline CDR1 is SGHAT and CDR2 is FQNNGV. V lost 2 bases to trimming and J lost 5 bases; unmatched junction nucleotides: 5. CDR3 sequence (DNA): TGTGCCAGCAGCTTACGTCTAGCGGGAGGTGACAATGAGCAGTTCTTC. This translates into CASSLRLAGGDNEQFF.

The V call is TRBV29-1, the J call TRBJ1-4; no clear D gene. V was shortened by 1 base and J by 8 bases, with 8 bases between the two germline ends. This CDR3 comprises 12 residues. Germline V gives CDR1 SQVTM, CDR2 ANQGSEA. The CDR3 DNA follows: TGCAGCGTTGAAGCAGGTGACGAAAAACTGTTTTTT. The encoded protein is CSVEAGDEKLFF.

The chain has TRBV7-6 and TRBJ1-3; tentatively, D is TRBD1 (6 bases). The CDR3 runs to 15 residues. From germline, CDR1 is SGHVS and CDR2 FNYEAQ. V gave up 4 bases and J gave up 1 base, with 11 bases separating them. The DNA of the CDR3 is TGTGCCAGCAGCTCCGCCACAGGGTCTGGAAACACCATATATTTT. Its protein is CASSSATGSGNTIYF.

The chain couples TRBV12-3 or TRBV12-4 to TRBJ1-6; TRBD1 agrees at 7 bases. With 8 bases clipped from V and 9 bases from J, the junction kept 4 bases outside the gene matches. The CDR3 extends over 12 amino acids. CDR3 sequence: CASGTVFSPLHF. The CDR3 coding sequence is TGTGCCAGCGGGACAGTTTTTTCACCCCTCCACTTT.

The chain links TRBV7-2 to TRBJ2-1; weak D call: TRBD1 (7 bases). V was pared by 5 bases and J by 3 bases, with 14 bases between. Germline V gene sequence: CDR1 SGHTA, CDR2 FQGNSA. This CDR3 is built from 15 residues. CDR3 sequence (DNA): TGTGCCAGCAGCCCAGGGGGGACAAACTACAATGAGCAGTTCTTC. This sequence encodes CASSPGGTNYNEQFF.

V is TRBV24-1 and J is TRBJ2-1; D gene unclear. Germline CDR1 reads KGHDR; CDR2 reads SFDVKD. Trimming shortened V by 2 bases and J by 2 bases, and 9 bases separated the two germline ends. This CDR3 spans 15 amino acids. CDR3 sequence (DNA): TGTGCCACCAGTGATTCCCGACTGGCCTACAATGAGCAGTTCTTC. Amino acid sequence: CATSDSRLAYNEQFF.

The CDR3 DNA is TGCAGTGCTAGATCCATCGAAAAACTGTTTTTT. Protein product: CSARSIEKLFF. This rearrangement joins TRBV20-1 to TRBJ1-4; D gene unclear. In germline, CDR1 is DFQATT, CDR2 SNEGSKA (reference sequence). This CDR3 is built from 11 residues. Trimming stripped 2 bases from V and 8 bases from J, with 6 bases between.

About this clone: At the DNA level, this CDR3 is encoded by other sequences in the same sample as well. The rearrangement joins TRBV6-6 to TRBJ1-2, with TRBD1 matching over 8 bases. The CDR3 consists of 12 residues. CDR1 is MNHNY, CDR2 SVGAGI, per germline (reference sequence). V lost 7 bases, J lost 4 bases, and 2 bases stayed unmatched. The CDR3 loop is CASNDRGYGYTF. DNA for the CDR3: TGTGCCAGCAACGACAGGGGCTATGGCTACACCTTC.

The chain couples TRBV18 to TRBJ1-2, with TRBD1 matching over 7 bases. The J segment lost 4 bases and the V segment lost 1 base, leaving 3 bases of the junction unmatched. CDR1 KGHSH and CDR2 LQKENI come from the germline V gene. The CDR3 consists of 14 residues. The DNA of the CDR3 is TGTGCCAGCTCACCACTTTGGGACAGCTATGGCTACACCTTC. Translation: CASSPLWDSYGYTF.

The chain employs TRBV5-5 and TRBJ1-5, with D possibly being TRBD1 (6 bases). This CDR3 comprises 14 residues. Germline V gene lookup returns CDR1 SGHKS and CDR2 YYEKEE (reference sequence). The V and J ends lost 2 bases and 3 bases respectively, with 9 bases between them. The CDR3 DNA is TGTGCCAGCAGCTTACAGGGACCCAATCAGCCCCAGCATTTT. It specifies CASSLQGPNQPQHF. The whole variable domain, remainder taken from reference TRBV5-5 and TRBJ1-5, is DAGVTQSPTHLIKTRGQQVTLRCSPISGHKSVSWYQQVLGQGPQFIFQYYEKEERGRGNFPDRFSARQFPNYSSELNVNALLLGDSALYLCASSLQGPNQPQHFGDGTRLSIL.

This chain links TRBV6-4 with TRBJ1-1; possibly TRBD1 for D (5 bases). Trimming stripped 1 base from V and 5 bases from J, with 11 bases between. Germline V lookup: CDR1 MRHNA, CDR2 SNTAGT. The CDR3 is 14 residues long. CDR3 DNA sequence: TGTGCCAGCAGTGACTTCTCGCGGGGGACTGAAGCTTTCTTT. Protein product: CASSDFSRGTEAFF.

V usage is TRBV5-1 and J usage is TRBJ2-3, with 7 bases identical to TRBD2. In germline, CDR1 is SGHRS, CDR2 YFSETQ. The CDR3 runs to 15 residues. The J segment lost 6 bases and the V segment lost 7 bases, leaving 14 bases of the junction unmatched. The CDR3 DNA reads as TGCGCCAGCTCCTCCCTAGCGGAACTCGCTGATACGCAGTATTTT. Translation: CASSSLAELADTQYF.

The chain is built from TRBV7-9 and TRBJ1-1; no clear D gene. This CDR3 contains 13 residues. The V end lost 5 bases, the J end lost 2 bases, and 9 bases lay between the germline ends. Germline V gene lookup returns CDR1 SEHNR and CDR2 FQNEAQ (reference sequence). CDR3 sequence: CASSLTPNTEAFF. In DNA, the CDR3 is TGTGCCAGCAGCCTGACTCCAAACACTGAAGCTTTCTTT. Full variable domain (remainder filled in from reference TRBV7-9 and TRBJ1-1): DTGVSQNPRHKITKRGQNVTFRCDPISEHNRLYWYRQTLGQGPEFLTYFQNEAQLEKSRLLSDRFSAERPKGSFSTLEIQRTEQGDSAMYLCASSLTPNTEAFFGQGTRLTVV.

The rearrangement uses TRBV11-2 and TRBJ2-7; D remains ambiguous. V was pared by 1 base and J by 2 bases, with 3 bases between. CDR1 SGHAT and CDR2 FQNNGV come from the germline V gene. The CDR3 consists of 12 residues. The CDR3 coding sequence is TGTGCCAGCAGCTTAGCAACCTACGAGCAGTACTTC. This gives the protein CASSLATYEQYF.

This clone was picked up a small number of times. This sequence joins TRBV19 and TRBJ1-1, with a possible D match to TRBD1 (5 bases). This CDR3 comprises 16 residues. With 4 bases removed from V and 4 bases from J, the gap between germline ends came to 19 bases. The germline gives CDR1 LNHDA, CDR2 SQIVND (reference sequence). CDR3 loop: CASSSTWGSSSTEAFF. CDR3 coding DNA: TGTGCCAGTAGTAGTACGTGGGGCTCAAGCTCCACTGAAGCTTTCTTT.

The gene calls are TRBV12-5 and TRBJ2-2; 8 bases are a match to TRBD1. The germline CDR1 and CDR2 sequences are LGHNT and FRNRAP. CDR3 length equals 16 residues. V trimming: 7 bases; J trimming: 0 bases; junction bases outside the gene matches: 7. The CDR3 nucleotides are TGTGCTAGTGCGGCAACGACAGGGGCGAACACCGGGGAGCTGTTTTTT. Protein product: CASAATTGANTGELFF. The full variable domain, with the rest looked up from reference TRBV12-5 and TRBJ2-2, is DARVTQTPRHKVTEMGQEVTMRCQPILGHNTVFWYRQTMMQGLELLAYFRNRAPLDDSGMPKDRFSAEMPDATLATLKIQPSEPRDSAVYFCASAATTGANTGELFFGEGSRLTVL.

This clone was counted only a few times. The chain joins TRBV29-1 to TRBJ2-3; the D gene is possibly TRBD2 (5 bases). Germline V gene lookup returns CDR1 SQVTM and CDR2 ANQGSEA. V was trimmed by 7 bases and J by 2 bases, leaving 16 bases between them. The CDR3 runs to 14 residues. The CDR3 DNA is TGCAGCGGAGATGGAGGTATAGACACAGATACGCAGTATTTT. Residues: CSGDGGIDTDTQYF.